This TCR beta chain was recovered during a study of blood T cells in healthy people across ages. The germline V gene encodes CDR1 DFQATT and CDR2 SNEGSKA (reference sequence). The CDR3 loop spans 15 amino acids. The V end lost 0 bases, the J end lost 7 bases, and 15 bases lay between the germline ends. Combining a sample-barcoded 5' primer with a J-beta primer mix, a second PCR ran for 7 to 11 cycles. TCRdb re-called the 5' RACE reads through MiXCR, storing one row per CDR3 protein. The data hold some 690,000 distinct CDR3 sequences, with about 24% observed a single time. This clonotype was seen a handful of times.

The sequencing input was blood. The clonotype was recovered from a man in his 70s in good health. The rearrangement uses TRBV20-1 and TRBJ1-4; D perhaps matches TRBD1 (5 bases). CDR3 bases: TGCAGTGCTAGAGAATTTGGGGGAGACGGTGAAAAACTGTTTTTT. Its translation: CSAREFGGDGEKLFF.